Listed below are T cell receptor beta chains from one sample, sequenced in a study of CD8+ T cells in alopecia areata. Method: immunoSEQ multiplex PCR; TCRdb's copy keeps in-frame clones and lacks some. The sample consists of 130,000 or so clones, around 49% of them appearing once. The material sequenced was CD8+ T cells sorted from blood, taken at week 0. Receptor source: a human donor with alopecia areata. CDR3s include the opening cysteine and the closing phenylalanine or tryptophan. Each record gives: clone size, J gene, V gene, D gene, CDR3 protein. A D gene is named only where the DNA matches it firmly. For some rows the clone size is stated as once, few or many, or as a class when expanded; others skip it.

. TRBJ2-2 TRBV9 . CASSVESRGNTGELFF
. TRBJ2-7 TRBV4-1 TRBD2 CASSLRASGVYEQYF
few TRBJ1-3 TRBV27 TRBD1 CASSLSPGTAGNTIYF
medium-sized TRBJ2-1 TRBV7-2 TRBD1 CASSLGQGVYNEQFF
. TRBJ2-7 TRBV29-1 . CSAQGAYEQYF
. TRBJ2-1 TRBV30 . CAWSVASYNEQFF
. TRBJ1-1 TRBV27 TRBD1 CASGQTGVTEAFF
. TRBJ2-5 TRBV18 . CASSHKGIGETQYF
. TRBJ2-1 TRBV5-1 . CASSLRFLEQFF
. TRBJ2-3 TRBV29-1 TRBD2 CSVGTSGGADTQYF
. TRBJ2-1 TRBV13 . CASSLTSWGALDNEQFF
. TRBJ2-5 TRBV29-1 . CSVIWLPGETQYF
. TRBJ2-3 TRBV29-1 . CSVEGDTQYF
. TRBJ1-1 TRBV30 . CAWSPGNTEAFF
few TRBJ2-1 TRBV12-5 . CASGLVKGLEQFF
. TRBJ1-2 TRBV25-1 . CASSPQGSNYGYTF
. TRBJ2-7 TRBV19 TRBD1 CASSKPGQGTDEQYF
. TRBJ2-1 TRBV30 TRBD1 CAWSLLTGTDLPYNEQFF
few TRBJ2-3 TRBV27 TRBD2 CASSSRGAPSDTQYF
few TRBJ2-7 TRBV9 TRBD2 CASSVGLAGGLSSYEQYF
few TRBJ2-7 TRBV9 . CASSVEGPSKEQYF
once TRBJ2-7 TRBV27 TRBD1 CASSLVRGGVGYEQYF
. TRBJ2-7 TRBV14 . CASSQGRGHVDEQYF
. TRBJ2-1 TRBV30 TRBD2 CAWGVAGDYNEQFF
few TRBJ2-2 TRBV10-3 TRBD1 CAISVPGQGNTGELFF
. TRBJ2-6 TRBV4-1 . CASSQASGANVLTF
once TRBJ1-2 TRBV9 . CASSVASRGYYGYTF
. TRBJ1-2 TRBV30 . CAWEGDGYTF
. TRBJ2-2 TRBV15 . CATSRSGGTNTGELFF
. TRBJ2-5 TRBV29-1 . CSVEDQSGWEETQYF
. TRBJ1-2 TRBV29-1 . CSVEDESGYGYTF
few TRBJ2-7 TRBV23-1 TRBD1 CASTPGTGLSYEQYF
. TRBJ2-7 TRBV15 . CATSREDRTSYEQYF